The 28 T cell receptor beta chains given below trace back to one sample, sequenced in a study of regulatory T cells in long-lasting Graves disease. Time point reported: newly diagnosed GD, antithyroid drugs for less than 3 months. PBMCs provided the RNA from which the TCR library was made. CDR3-region Arm-PCR and iRepertoire HTBI primers produced the TCR beta libraries. TCRdb independently ran MiXCR on the multiplex PCR reads; one entry per CDR3 protein. Among approximately 470,000 distinct CDR3 sequences listed, under 20% were seen once. Separately, the same data were catalogued under a study of T cells in Graves' hyperthyroidism and ophthalmopathy.

Sequencing used peripheral blood mononuclear cells (PBMCs), obtained at new diagnosis, from a patient treated with antithyroid drugs. All receptors come from a man aged 40-50 years with Graves disease.

The CDR3 DNA follows: TGCAGTGCTACCGAAGACAGGAAACTACACCAGCCCCAGCATTTT. Translated: CSATEDRKLHQPQHF. The chain links TRBV20-1 to TRBJ1-5; D may be TRBD1 (6 bases). CDR3 length: 15 amino acids. Germline loops: CDR1 DFQATT, CDR2 SNEGSKA (reference sequence). Trimming stripped 4 bases from V and 7 bases from J, with 20 bases between.

This clonotype was seen many times. The chain couples TRBV12-3 or TRBV12-4 to TRBJ2-3; 10 bases are shared with TRBD1. CDR3 size: 15 residues. V lost 6 bases, J lost 3 bases, and 6 bases stayed unmatched. CDR3 DNA: TGTGCCAGCAGACCAGGGACAGGGGTAACAGATACGCAGTATTTT. Translation gives CASRPGTGVTDTQYF.

This clonotype was observed many times. The chain carries TRBV5-1 and TRBJ2-3; possibly TRBD1 for D (5 bases). Germline V CDR1 and CDR2: SGHRS, YFSETQ. This CDR3 has 15 amino acids. V was trimmed by 0 bases and J by 4 bases, leaving 12 bases between them. DNA of the CDR3: TGCGCCAGCAGCTTGGGTCAGGGTAGCTCAGATACGCAGTATTTT. Amino acids: CASSLGQGSSDTQYF.

Turning to this clonotype: Its ends do not fully match the called genes, so a read error is possible. The chain combines TRBV12-3 or TRBV12-4 with TRBJ2-2; D gene uncertain. The CDR3 extends over 12 amino acids. The CDR3 sequence: CVSREPAGELFF. As DNA, the CDR3 is TGTGTCAGCAGAGAGCCCGCCGGGGAGCTGTTTTTT.

There are many counts of this clonotype. V gene TRBV29-1 combines with J gene TRBJ2-5, with TRBD2 identical over 12 bases. Germline V gene data show CDR1 as SQVTM and CDR2 as ANQGSEA. J gave up 3 bases and V 7 bases, and 6 bases lay outside the gene matches. The CDR3 consists of 14 residues. The CDR3 DNA follows: TGCAGCGCTCCTGGACTAGCGGGAAAAGAGACCCAGTACTTC. Translation gives CSAPGLAGKETQYF.

This clonotype was counted at least ten times. The chain combines TRBV28 with TRBJ2-7; D remains unclear. The ends were cut back, 6 bases at V and 3 bases at J, with 12 bases in the middle. Germline V lookup: CDR1 MDHEN, CDR2 SYDVKM. The CDR3 consists of 13 residues. The CDR3 reads CASRSGQVYEQYF. Here the CDR3 DNA reads TGTGCCAGCAGGTCCGGCCAAGTCTACGAGCAGTACTTC. Full variable domain (remainder filled in from reference TRBV28 and TRBJ2-7): DVKVTQSSRYLVKRTGEKVFLECVQDMDHENMFWYRQDPGLGLRLIYFSYDVKMKEKGDIPEGYSVSREKKERFSLILESASTNQTSMYLCASRSGQVYEQYFGPGTRLTVT.

This clonotype came up a few times. The chain has TRBV11-1 and TRBJ2-7, with D unclear. Trimming took 5 bases from V and 3 from J, leaving 17 bases between them. CDR1 is SGHAT and CDR2 is FQDESV in the germline V gene (reference sequence). The length of the CDR3 is 15 residues. CDR3 DNA sequence: TGTGCCAGCAGCCAAGATGGCGCGAGTAGCTACGAGCAGTACTTC. Protein: CASSQDGASSYEQYF.

This clonotype was detected only a few times. The chain combines TRBV11-2 with TRBJ2-2, with TRBD1 matching 10 bases. This CDR3 spans 20 amino acids. CDR1 SGHAT and CDR2 FQNNGV come from the germline V gene. V lost 6 bases to trimming and J lost 7 bases; unmatched junction nucleotides: 23. The CDR3 DNA reads TGTGCCAGCAGTCTAGACAGGGGGCTTTTGGGTAGCCGAACCGGCGGGGAGCTGTTTTTT. Amino acids: CASSLDRGLLGSRTGGELFF. The full variable domain, its missing parts supplied by reference TRBV11-2 and TRBJ2-2, is EAGVAQSPRYKIIEKRQSVAFWCNPISGHATLYWYQQILGQGPKLLIQFQNNGVVDDSQLPKDRFSAERLKGVDSTLKIQPAKLEDSAVYLCASSLDRGLLGSRTGGELFFGEGSRLTVL.

This clonotype was counted at least ten times. V usage is TRBV27 and J usage is TRBJ1-2; D not certain. CDR3 size: 13 residues. Germline V gene data show CDR1 as MNHEY and CDR2 as SMNVEV (reference sequence). V was shortened by 3 bases and J by 5 bases, with 10 bases between the two germline ends. The CDR3 is CASSLYGAYGYTF. In nucleotides, the CDR3 is TGTGCCAGCAGTTTGTATGGCGCTTATGGCTACACCTTC.

The V call is TRBV15, the J call TRBJ1-4; 9 positions match TRBD1. Germline lookup yields CDR1 LNHNV and CDR2 YYDKDF (reference sequence). This CDR3 comprises 16 residues. J lost 7 bases, V lost 5 bases, and 11 bases had no gene match. The CDR3 protein is CATSRRQGVWGEKLFF. The CDR3 bases are TGTGCCACCAGCCGGCGACAGGGGGTGTGGGGTGAAAAACTGTTTTTT.

This chain links TRBV15 with TRBJ2-7; D perhaps matches TRBD1 (6 bases). V lost 6 bases and J 4 bases, leaving 16 bases between the germline ends. The germline V gene encodes CDR1 LNHNV and CDR2 YYDKDF (reference sequence). This CDR3 comprises 14 residues. The CDR3 reads CATRQGHRIYEQYF. CDR3 DNA: TGTGCCACCAGACAGGGACACCGAATATACGAGCAGTACTTC.

This clonotype was seen a few times. V gene TRBV3-1 combines with J gene TRBJ2-1; 8 bases map to TRBD2. This CDR3 comprises 13 residues. Germline-derived CDR1 and CDR2 are LGHDT and YNNKEL (reference sequence). V lost 7 bases, J lost 9 bases, and 8 bases stayed unmatched. In nucleotides, the CDR3 is TGTGCCAGCACTCGGGGGGGAGATCGTGAGCAGTTCTTC. Amino acid sequence: CASTRGGDREQFF.

Ten or more counts support this clonotype. This chain joins TRBV5-8 and TRBJ2-7, with a possible D match to TRBD2 (6 bases). V was cut by 0 bases and J by 0 bases, with 10 bases left in between. Germline-derived CDR1 and CDR2 are SGHTS and YDEGEE. The CDR3 has 15 amino acids. The CDR3 bases are TGTGCCAGCAGCTTGGACGGGGGAAGCTCCTACGAGCAGTACTTC. Residues: CASSLDGGSSYEQYF.

This clonotype occurred many times. The chain has TRBV20-1 and TRBJ2-1; TRBD2 might be the D (6 bases). Trimming cost V 3 bases and J 0 bases, with 9 bases left between them. The length of the CDR3 is 14 residues. Germline V gene lookup returns CDR1 DFQATT and CDR2 SNEGSKA (reference sequence). The DNA of the CDR3 is TGCAGTGCTAGGGGACTGGACTCCTACAATGAGCAGTTCTTC. This codes for CSARGLDSYNEQFF.

This clonotype was counted many times. The chain carries TRBV5-1 and TRBJ2-3; 8 positions agree with TRBD2. V dropped 0 bases and J dropped 5; count of bases not matched to a gene: 5. The CDR3 is made up of 15 amino acids. CDR1 is SGHRS, CDR2 YFSETQ, per germline. The CDR3 loop reads CASSLGEREIDTQYF. The CDR3 DNA reads as TGCGCCAGCAGCTTGGGGGAGCGGGAGATAGATACGCAGTATTTT.

About this clonotype itself: One end of the junction is discordant with germline, which a read error may explain. This chain joins TRBV24-1 and TRBJ1-1; 8 nucleotides align to TRBD1. There are 15 residues in the CDR3. From germline, CDR1 is KGHDR and CDR2 SFDVKD. The CDR3 is CATGDPGTGNTEAFF. In DNA form, the CDR3 reads TGTGCCACCGGTGACCCCGGGACAGGGAACACTGAAGCTTTCTTT.

This clonotype occurred many times. The V gene is TRBV18, the J gene TRBJ1-1, with D possibly being TRBD1 (5 bases). The CDR3 spans 13 residues. V shed 3 bases and J shed 8 bases, with 13 bases lying between them. The germline V gene encodes CDR1 KGHSH and CDR2 LQKENI. CDR3 bases: TGTGCCAGCTCACCCGGCAGGGCCGGGGAAGCTTTCTTT. Amino acids: CASSPGRAGEAFF.

The rearrangement joins TRBV20-1 to TRBJ2-1; D may be TRBD2 (6 bases). Deletions cut 1 base from V and 4 bases from J, with 14 bases between. Per germline, CDR1 DFQATT and CDR2 SNEGSKA (reference sequence). There are 15 residues in the CDR3. The CDR3 spells CSARGVADAYNEQFF. Written as DNA, the CDR3 is TGCAGTGCTAGAGGGGTAGCGGATGCGTACAATGAGCAGTTCTTC.

There are many counts of this clonotype. The chain is built from TRBV30 and TRBJ1-5; D might be TRBD1 (5 bases). Germline CDR1 GTSNPN, CDR2 SVGIG (reference sequence). The V and J ends lost 3 bases and 11 bases respectively, with 17 bases between them. The CDR3 has 13 residues. In DNA, the CDR3 is TGTGCCTGGAGAGAACAGGACGCTAGGGCCCAGCATTTT. Protein sequence: CAWREQDARAQHF.

This clonotype came up many times. V usage is TRBV2 and J usage is TRBJ2-7; D possibly corresponds to TRBD2 (6 bases). CDR1 SNHLY and CDR2 FYNNEI come from the germline V gene. V gave up 5 bases and J gave up 0 bases, with 17 bases separating them. The CDR3 runs to 16 residues. The CDR3 protein is CASSRDGSVSSYEQYF. The CDR3 bases are TGTGCCAGCAGTCGGGACGGGAGTGTTAGCTCCTACGAGCAGTACTTC.

Notes on this clonotype: A clone one base away is much larger, so this may be a read error. This rearrangement joins TRBV11-2 to TRBJ2-1; TRBD2 aligns across 12 bases. This CDR3 has 15 residues. Germline V gene lookup returns CDR1 SGHAT and CDR2 FQNNGV. This CDR3 is CASSLGLAGVYERFF. The DNA for the CDR3 is TGTGCCAGCAGCCTGGGACTAGCGGGTGTCTATGAGCGGTTCTTC.

Comment on this clonotype: This may come from a read error, since a much larger clone is one base off. J is TRBJ2-1 and V is TRBV7-8; the match to TRBD2 covers 14 bases. Germline V gene lookup returns CDR1 SGHVS and CDR2 FQNEAQ. CDR3 length equals 17 residues. CDR3 sequence (DNA): TGTGCCAACAGCGTTGGGACTAGCGGGAGTATGAAGAATGAGCAGTTCTTC. Protein: CANSVGTSGSMKNEQFF.

The sample holds many counts of this clonotype. This chain connects TRBV20-1 to TRBJ2-3; 8 nucleotides align to TRBD2. Germline V CDR1 and CDR2: DFQATT, SNEGSKA (reference sequence). V lost 5 bases and J lost 3; bases outside the gene matches: 16. The CDR3 extends over 17 amino acids. The CDR3 DNA sequence: TGCAGTGCTCCTACCGGGGGGGTGCAGGGTGGGACAGATACGCAGTATTTT. Translated: CSAPTGGVQGGTDTQYF.

This clonotype was seen a few times. The chain joins TRBV9 to TRBJ2-1; 10 nucleotides match TRBD2. CDR3 size: 16 residues. V was pared by 4 bases and J by 8 bases, with 12 bases of the junction left unmatched. Per germline, CDR1 SGDLS and CDR2 YYNGEE. Here the CDR3 reads CASSPHRLAGVDEQFF. The CDR3 bases are TGTGCCAGCAGCCCCCACCGGCTAGCGGGAGTCGATGAGCAGTTCTTC.

In this sample, this clonotype turned up many times. The chain is built from TRBV27 and TRBJ2-3, with a possible D match to TRBD1 (5 bases). Trimming took 1 base from V and 0 from J, leaving 8 bases between them. The CDR3 totals 15 residues. Germline CDR1 reads MNHEY; CDR2 reads SMNVEV (reference sequence). CDR3 bases: TGTGCCAGCAGTTTATGGGGCCGTAGCACAGATACGCAGTATTTT. Its translation: CASSLWGRSTDTQYF.

This clonotype showed up just a few times. This may stem from a read error, because a much larger clone lies one nucleotide away. V usage is TRBV2 and J usage is TRBJ1-2; 10 nucleotides agree with TRBD1. This CDR3 has 13 residues. CDR1 is SNHLY, CDR2 FYNNEI, per germline. CDR3 nucleotide sequence: TGTGCCAGCAGAGGGGACAGGGGCCATGGCTACGCCTTC. As protein: CASRGDRGHGYAF.

This clonotype was counted a few times. This chain links TRBV28 with TRBJ1-1; TRBD1 aligns across 7 bases. This CDR3 contains 14 residues. The ends lost 7 bases at V and 4 bases at J; junction bases unmatched: 9. From germline, CDR1 is MDHEN and CDR2 SYDVKM. CDR3 in DNA: TGTGCCAGCATCAACAGGGGTTGGTTCACTGAAGCTTTCTTT. Translating gives CASINRGWFTEAFF.

This clonotype has a handful of counts. This chain links TRBV6-1 with TRBJ1-1, with D unresolved. V lost 8 bases, J lost 1 base, and 11 bases lay in between. Germline assignment: CDR1 MNHNS and CDR2 SASEGT. CDR3 size: 13 residues. The CDR3 nucleotides are TGTGCCAGCCCCCGGAGGCAGAACACTGAAGCTTTCTTT. Its protein product is CASPRRQNTEAFF.